Below are 23 T cell receptor beta chains sequenced from a single sample in a study of cytomegalovirus exposure and HLA in healthy donors. The PCR used 60 Vbeta and 13 Jbeta primers. This table comes from immunoSEQ multiplex PCR, and its TCRdb copy is limited to in-frame clones, with some not included. The sample holds about 140,000 clones; about 9.2% are singletons and the top ten take roughly 6.4%. What was sequenced was PBMCs. These receptors were obtained from a woman aged 40 to 55 in good health and CMV-seropositive.

J is TRBJ2-3 and V is TRBV7-9; 7 bases are a match to TRBD2. The CDR3 sequence is 14 residues long. The trim removed 7 bases at V and 2 bases at J, leaving 6 bases unmatched. Germline CDR1 reads SEHNR; CDR2 reads FQNEAQ (reference sequence). CDR3 sequence (DNA): TGTGCCAGCACTTGGGGGGGGATCACAGATACGCAGTATTTT. Amino acid sequence: CASTWGGITDTQYF. Drawing the rest from reference TRBV7-9 and TRBJ2-3, the complete variable domain is DTGVSQNPRHKITKRGQNVTFRCDPISEHNRLYWYRQTLGQGPEFLTYFQNEAQLEKSRLLSDRFSAERPKGSFSTLEIQRTEQGDSAMYLCASTWGGITDTQYFGPGTRLTVL.

The rearrangement links TRBV2 to TRBJ1-4, with unresolved D. The CDR3 runs to 14 residues. CDR1 is SNHLY and CDR2 is FYNNEI in the germline V gene. Between the trimmed V and J ends, which lost 2 bases and 4 bases, there was a span of 8 bases. For the CDR3, the DNA is TGTGCCAGCAGTGAAAGAGGGTTTAATGAAAAACTGTTTTTT. It specifies CASSERGFNEKLFF.

This chain uses TRBV6-1 with TRBJ1-1, with TRBD1 matching 8 bases. Looked up from germline, CDR1 is MNHNS and CDR2 is SASEGT. V shed 1 base and J 5 bases; nucleotides not matched to a gene: 3. This CDR3 has 14 amino acids. CDR3 coding DNA: TGTGCCAGCAGTGAAGTGACAGGGGAGACTGAAGCTTTCTTT. Its translation is CASSEVTGETEAFF.

V is TRBV11-1 and J is TRBJ2-2; 8 bases are a match to TRBD1. The CDR3 length is 16 residues. Germline V gene lookup returns CDR1 SGHAT and CDR2 FQDESV (reference sequence). The trim removed 4 bases at V and 3 bases at J, leaving 7 bases unmatched. For the CDR3, the DNA is TGTGCCAGCAGCTCCCCCTCAGGGGGCTACACCGGGGAGCTGTTTTTT. Protein product: CASSSPSGGYTGELFF.

The rearrangement joins TRBV6-4 to TRBJ2-5, with D perhaps matching TRBD2 (5 bases). The CDR3 loop spans 16 amino acids. The ends were cut back, 3 bases at V and 3 bases at J, with 17 bases in the middle. Germline V gene sequence: CDR1 MRHNA, CDR2 SNTAGT. In nucleotides, the CDR3 is TGTGCCAGCAGTGATCCCTTGGCGGGCAAAAAAGAGACCCAGTACTTC. This gives the protein CASSDPLAGKKETQYF.

This clone has more than one count but fewer than ten. V usage is TRBV11-2 and J usage is TRBJ2-7; 8 positions match TRBD2. There are 14 residues in the CDR3. Germline V gene sequence: CDR1 SGHAT, CDR2 FQNNGV. The ends lost 0 bases at V and 6 bases at J; junction bases unmatched: 4. CDR3 amino acids: CASSLDPGGFEQYF. CDR3 nucleotide sequence: TGTGCCAGCAGCTTAGATCCGGGGGGGTTCGAGCAGTACTTC.

Comments on this clone: Relative to the germline gene, one junction end is altered; a read error may explain this. Other nucleotide sequences in the sample specify the same CDR3. This chain joins TRBV18 and TRBJ1-1, with 9 bases lining up with TRBD1. Germline CDR1 and CDR2: KGHSH and LQKENI. This CDR3 has 16 amino acids. Here the CDR3 reads CASSPYRTGVNTEAFF. CDR3 nucleotides: TGTGCCAGCTCACCTTATCGGACAGGGGTGAACACTGAGGCTTTCTTT.

This chain connects TRBV5-6 to TRBJ2-3; D is undetermined. Germline V gene data show CDR1 as SGHDT and CDR2 as YYEEEE. This CDR3 is built from 13 residues. The germline V and J ends were trimmed by 3 bases and 4 bases, with 9 bases remaining between them. CDR3: CASSWNTADTQYF. CDR3 DNA: TGTGCCAGCAGCTGGAATACAGCAGATACGCAGTATTTT.

The gene calls are TRBV27 and TRBJ1-2, with 10 bases matching TRBD1. This CDR3 has 16 residues. V shed 5 bases, J shed 0 bases, and the junction held 6 bases outside the gene matches. Germline CDR1 and CDR2: MNHEY and SMNVEV (reference sequence). The CDR3 region has the DNA TGTGCCAGCAGTGCCCGGACAGGGGGACCTAACTATGGCTACACCTTC. It encodes CASSARTGGPNYGYTF.

V gene TRBV19 combines with J gene TRBJ1-5, with 8 bases fitting TRBD1. Germline V CDR1 and CDR2: LNHDA, SQIVND (reference sequence). The CDR3 has 14 amino acids. Trimming at V came to 5 bases and at J to 7 bases, leaving 7 bases not matched to a gene. DNA of the CDR3: TGTGCCAGTAGTCTTCGGGACAGGCTCCAGCCCCAGCATTTT. Protein product: CASSLRDRLQPQHF.

This clone was seen only a few times. The chain joins TRBV5-8 to TRBJ1-6; TRBD1 is a possible D gene (6 bases). CDR1 is SGHTS and CDR2 is YDEGEE in the germline V gene. This CDR3 region has 15 residues. With 1 base removed from V and 4 bases from J, the gap between germline ends came to 9 bases. For the CDR3, the DNA is TGTGCCAGCAGCTTGCGGCAGGGGTATAATTCACCCCTCCACTTT. It encodes CASSLRQGYNSPLHF.

V is TRBV7-9 and J is TRBJ1-1, with 8 bases lining up with TRBD1. The ends lost 4 bases at V and 7 bases at J; junction bases unmatched: 5. CDR1 and CDR2 from the germline V gene are SEHNR and FQNEAQ (reference sequence). The CDR3 length is 13 residues. CDR3 nucleotides: TGTGCCAGCAGCTATATACAGGGGGGTGAAGCTTTCTTT. Translation: CASSYIQGGEAFF. The full variable domain, rest sourced from reference TRBV7-9 and TRBJ1-1, is DTGVSQNPRHKITKRGQNVTFRCDPISEHNRLYWYRQTLGQGPEFLTYFQNEAQLEKSRLLSDRFSAERPKGSFSTLEIQRTEQGDSAMYLCASSYIQGGEAFFGQGTRLTVV.

This clone was seen only a few times. The J gene is TRBJ2-1, the V gene TRBV7-9, with 7 bases lining up with TRBD2. CDR3 length: 16 amino acids. The trim removed 7 bases at V and 2 bases at J, leaving 11 bases unmatched. Germline CDR1 reads SEHNR; CDR2 reads FQNEAQ (reference sequence). The CDR3 reads CASNTLGGGTYNEQFF. CDR3 bases: TGTGCCAGCAACACTTTGGGGGGGGGTACCTACAATGAGCAGTTCTTC.

This clone has only a few counts. The chain combines TRBV5-6 with TRBJ2-3, with D perhaps matching TRBD2 (5 bases). The germline V gene has CDR1 SGHDT and CDR2 YYEEEE. Trimming cost V 0 bases and J 4 bases, with 9 bases left between them. The CDR3 length is 14 residues. CDR3 coding DNA: TGTGCCAGCAGCTTGGTCGGGGTGGCAGATACGCAGTATTTT. This gives the protein CASSLVGVADTQYF.

This clone was seen only a few times. The J gene is TRBJ2-2, the V gene TRBV11-2; 12 bases fit TRBD1. CDR1 is SGHAT, CDR2 FQNNGV, per germline. The CDR3 has 16 amino acids. J was trimmed by 8 bases and V by 6 bases; bases with no gene match: 10. The DNA for the CDR3 is TGTGCCAGCAGACAGACGGGACAGGGGGCTGGGGGGGAGCTGTTTTTT. Translating it yields CASRQTGQGAGGELFF.

Only a few counts were recorded for this clone. The chain uses TRBV5-1 and TRBJ2-7; no clear D. Germline CDR1 reads SGHRS; CDR2 reads YFSETQ. The CDR3 has 15 amino acids. Trimming removed 0 bases from V and 6 bases from J, with 16 bases in between. The CDR3 spells CASSLESAPYGEQYF. DNA for the CDR3: TGCGCCAGCAGCTTGGAATCTGCCCCATACGGCGAGCAGTACTTC.

The chain has TRBV7-7 and TRBJ1-4, with D possibly being TRBD1 (5 bases). The CDR3 totals 15 residues. The germline gives CDR1 SSHAT, CDR2 FNYEAQ (reference sequence). V lost 6 bases, J lost 4 bases, and 15 bases lay in between. CDR3 nucleotides: TGTGCCAGCAGTTCGATTGACAGCAGTAATGAAAAACTGTTTTTT. It codes for CASSSIDSSNEKLFF.

The chain carries TRBV14 and TRBJ2-3, with 9 positions matching TRBD2. The germline V gene encodes CDR1 SGHDN and CDR2 FVKESK. Unmatched junction bases numbered 4, after V lost 1 base and J lost 2 bases. This CDR3 is 16 amino acids long. In DNA form, the CDR3 reads TGTGCCAGCAGCCAAGCGCGGGGGGGGAACACAGATACGCAGTATTTT. This gives the protein CASSQARGGNTDTQYF.

The chain employs TRBV7-9 and TRBJ1-1, with TRBD1 identical over 8 bases. The trim removed 5 bases at V and 0 bases at J, leaving 5 bases unmatched. The CDR3 length is 15 residues. Germline CDR1 SEHNR, CDR2 FQNEAQ (reference sequence). The CDR3 region has the DNA TGTGCCAGCAGCCCGGACAGGGCGCTGAACACTGAAGCTTTCTTT. Protein sequence: CASSPDRALNTEAFF.

The chain carries TRBV4-1 and TRBJ1-2, with D unclear. Trimming took 2 bases from V and 0 from J, leaving 4 bases between them. The CDR3 length is 13 residues. Germline V gene lookup returns CDR1 MGHRA and CDR2 YSYEKL. In DNA form, the CDR3 reads TGCGCCAGCAGCCAATCTCCTAACTATGGCTACACCTTC. It yields the protein CASSQSPNYGYTF.

The rearrangement links TRBV11-3 to TRBJ1-1, with TRBD1 matching 7 bases. CDR3 size: 14 residues. J lost 11 bases, V lost 1 base, and 10 bases had no gene match. The germline gives CDR1 SGHNT, CDR2 YENEEA. The CDR3 here is CASSLGAETGRAFF. The CDR3 DNA reads TGTGCCAGCAGCTTAGGCGCTGAGACAGGGCGTGCTTTCTTT.

This clone has only a few counts. The chain carries TRBV2 and TRBJ1-1; D might be TRBD1 (6 bases). The germline gives CDR1 SNHLY, CDR2 FYNNEI. This CDR3 region has 18 residues. Trimming stripped 2 bases from V and 0 bases from J, with 19 bases between. CDR3 bases: TGTGCCAGCAGTGAAATTTACAGGGATCAGGGAATGAACACTGAAGCTTTCTTT. It translates to CASSEIYRDQGMNTEAFF. Full variable domain (missing parts from reference TRBV2 and TRBJ1-1): EPEVTQTPSHQVTQMGQEVILRCVPISNHLYFYWYRQILGQKVEFLVSFYNNEISEKSEIFDDQFSVERPDGSNFTLKIRSTKLEDSAMYFCASSEIYRDQGMNTEAFFGQGTRLTVV.

This clone was seen a single time. The chain uses TRBV5-4 and TRBJ1-3, with D possibly being TRBD1 (5 bases). CDR1 and CDR2 (germline): SGHNT, YYREEE (reference sequence). CDR3 length: 14 amino acids. Deletions cut 0 bases from V and 3 bases from J, with 7 bases between. This chain's CDR3 is CASSLVGGGNTIYF. CDR3 nucleotide sequence: TGTGCCAGCAGCTTGGTGGGGGGTGGAAACACCATATATTTT.